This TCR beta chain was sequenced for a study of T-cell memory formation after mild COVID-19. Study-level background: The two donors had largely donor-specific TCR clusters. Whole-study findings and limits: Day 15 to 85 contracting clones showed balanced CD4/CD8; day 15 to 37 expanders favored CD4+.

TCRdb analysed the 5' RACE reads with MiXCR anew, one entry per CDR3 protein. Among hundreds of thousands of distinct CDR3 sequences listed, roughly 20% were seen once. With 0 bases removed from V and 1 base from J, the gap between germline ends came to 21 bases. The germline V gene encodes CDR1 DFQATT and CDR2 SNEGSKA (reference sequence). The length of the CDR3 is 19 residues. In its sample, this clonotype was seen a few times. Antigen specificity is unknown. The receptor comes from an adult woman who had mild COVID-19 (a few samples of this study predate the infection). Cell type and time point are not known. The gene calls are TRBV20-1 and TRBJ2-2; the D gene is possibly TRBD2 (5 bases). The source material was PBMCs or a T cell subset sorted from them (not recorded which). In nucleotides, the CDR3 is TGCAGTGCTAGAGACGGCTCTCGGACTCCGCACCAGAACACCGGGGAGCTGTTTTTT. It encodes CSARDGSRTPHQNTGELFF.